This TCR beta chain was observed in a study of T cell responses to AZD1222 COVID-19 vaccine. General study findings and limits: Compared with day 0, the breadth and depth of the Spike-specific TCR repertoire rose significantly after two doses of AZD1222. The donor cohort was predominantly white British with a female majority, and clonal diversity may have been underestimated. Sampled repertoires all dated from after the peak T cell response.

A word on this clone: Its antigen remains unidentified.

The germline V gene has CDR1 LNHDA and CDR2 SQIVND (reference sequence). Trimming removed 3 bases at V and 2 bases at J, with 7 bases between. This CDR3 region has 13 residues. Generated by immunoSEQ multiplex PCR, the TCRdb table keeps only in-frame clones and is missing some. The sample lists some 25,000 clones, roughly 91% occurring once. The sequenced sample was peripheral blood, obtained 28 days after the second AZD1222 dose. The receptor's source is an adult who received the AZD1222 COVID-19 vaccine. This chain connects TRBV19 to TRBJ1-2; D is uncertain. The CDR3: CASSMVINYGYTF. CDR3 bases: TGTGCCAGTAGTATGGTCATAAACTATGGCTACACCTTC.